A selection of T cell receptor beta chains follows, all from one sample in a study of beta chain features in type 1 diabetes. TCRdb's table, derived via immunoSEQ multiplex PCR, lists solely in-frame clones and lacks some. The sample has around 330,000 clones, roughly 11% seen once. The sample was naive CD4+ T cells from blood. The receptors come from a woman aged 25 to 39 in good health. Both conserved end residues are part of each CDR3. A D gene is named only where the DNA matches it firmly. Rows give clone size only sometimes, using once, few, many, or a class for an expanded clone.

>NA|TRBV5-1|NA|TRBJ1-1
TGCGCCAGCAGCAACGGAGGAGCGGGGACTGAAGCTTTCTTT
CASSNGGAGTEAFF
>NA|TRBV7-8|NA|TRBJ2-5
TGTGCCAGCAGACTAGCCGGCGCTAGACCACAAGAGACCCAGTACTTC
CASRLAGARPQETQYF
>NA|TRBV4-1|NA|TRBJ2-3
TGCGCCAGCAGCCAGCTAGCGTACACAGATACGCAGTATTTT
CASSQLAYTDTQYF
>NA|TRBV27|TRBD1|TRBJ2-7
TGTGCCAGCAGTCCCCGACAGGGGTCTAATCTAGAGCAGTACTTC
CASSPRQGSNLEQYF
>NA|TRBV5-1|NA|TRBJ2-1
TGCGCCAGCAGCTTGGGAGGGGCTAGCGCACAGTACAATGAGCAGTTCTTC
CASSLGGASAQYNEQFF
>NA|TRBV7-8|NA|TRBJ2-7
TGTGCCAGCAGCTTCGGGGAAACCTACGAGCAGTACTTC
CASSFGETYEQYF
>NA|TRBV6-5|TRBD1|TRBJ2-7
TGTGCCAGCAGTTACTCGGGGACAGGGGGCTCCTACGAGCAGTACTTC
CASSYSGTGGSYEQYF
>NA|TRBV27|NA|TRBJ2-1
TGTGCCAGCAGCTTGTCTTTTAGCTCCTACAATGAGCAGTTCTTC
CASSLSFSSYNEQFF
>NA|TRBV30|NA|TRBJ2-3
TGTGCCTGGAGTGTACAGGGACGGACTACGCAGTATTTT
CAWSVQGRTTQYF
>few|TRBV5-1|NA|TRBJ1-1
TGCGCCAGCAGCGACCCGACAGGAAGGGGGAAGAACACTGAAGCTTTCTTT
CASSDPTGRGKNTEAFF
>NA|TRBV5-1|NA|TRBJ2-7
TGCGCCAGCAGGGACAGCTCCTACGAGCAGTACTTC
CASRDSSYEQYF
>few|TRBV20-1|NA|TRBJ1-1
TGCAGTGCACAAAAGAACACTGAAGCTTTCTTT
CSAQKNTEAFF
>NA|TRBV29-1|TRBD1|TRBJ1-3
TGCAGCGCGACAGGGGCTGGAAACACCATATATTTT
CSATGAGNTIYF
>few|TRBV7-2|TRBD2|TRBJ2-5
TGTGCCAGCAGCTTAGCGGGACTAGCGGGAGGAGAGACCCAGTACTTC
CASSLAGLAGGETQYF
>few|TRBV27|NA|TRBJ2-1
TGTGCCAGCAGTTGGGACCAGGGGAGGGAACAGTTCTTC
CASSWDQGREQFF
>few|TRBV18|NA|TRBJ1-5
TGTGCCAGCTCACCAGCGGGCGACTTATGGTCCGCTCAGCCCCAGCATTTT
CASSPAGDLWSAQPQHF
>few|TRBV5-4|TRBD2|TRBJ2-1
TGTGCCAGCAGCTTGGCCGGCGGGAGACCATACAATGAGCAGTTCTTC
CASSLAGGRPYNEQFF
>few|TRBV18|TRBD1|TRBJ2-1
TGTGCCAGCTCAGAGAGGGGGCTTGATGAGCAGTTCTTC
CASSERGLDEQFF
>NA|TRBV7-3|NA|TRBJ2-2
TGTGCCAGCAGCTTAACATCGGCGAACACCGGGGAGCTGTTTTTT
CASSLTSANTGELFF
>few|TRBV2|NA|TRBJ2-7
TGTGCCAGCAGTGAAAGTCTGAGGAGGGGAGGCGAGCAGTACTTC
CASSESLRRGGEQYF
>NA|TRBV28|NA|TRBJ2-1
TGTGCCAGCAGCATAAGCCCGTCCTACAATGAGCAGTTCTTC
CASSISPSYNEQFF
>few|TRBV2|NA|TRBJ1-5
TGTGCCAGCAGTGAGGTGGCAGGGGACCAGCCCCAGCATTTT
CASSEVAGDQPQHF
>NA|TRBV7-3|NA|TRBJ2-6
TGTGCCAGCAGCTTAGTCCCGGGAAACTCTGGGGCCAACGTCCTGACTTTC
CASSLVPGNSGANVLTF
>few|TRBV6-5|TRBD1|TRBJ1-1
TGTGCCAGCAGTACGGACAGGACGATGAACACTGAAGCTTTCTTT
CASSTDRTMNTEAFF
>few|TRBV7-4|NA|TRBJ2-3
TGTGCCAGCAGCTTAGGGCAGACCGGGAACAGCACAGATACGCAGTATTTT
CASSLGQTGNSTDTQYF
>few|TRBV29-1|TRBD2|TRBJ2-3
TGCAGCGTTGAACGTAGCGGGACGAGGGCAGATACGCAGTATTTT
CSVERSGTRADTQYF
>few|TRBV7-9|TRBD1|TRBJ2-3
TGTGCCAGTAACAGGGGGCGGACAGATACGCAGTATTTT
CASNRGRTDTQYF
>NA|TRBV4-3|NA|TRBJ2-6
TGCGCCAGCAGCCAAGACTCTCCTGGGGCCAACGTCCTGACTTTC
CASSQDSPGANVLTF
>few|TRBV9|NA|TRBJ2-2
TGTGCCAGCAGCGTCTCCCGTAGTTCTGTAATGAACACCGGGGAGCTGTTTTTT
CASSVSRSSVMNTGELFF
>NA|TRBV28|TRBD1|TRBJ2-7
TGTGCCAGCAGTCCACACAGGGGGTCGATCGCCTACGAGCAGTACTTC
CASSPHRGSIAYEQYF
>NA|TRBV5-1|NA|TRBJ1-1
TGCGCCAGCAGCTCGAGGACAACAGTGAACACTGAAGCTTTCTTT
CASSSRTTVNTEAFF
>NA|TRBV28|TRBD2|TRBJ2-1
TGTGCCACCCATAGCGGGACTGAGCAGTTCTTC
CATHSGTEQFF
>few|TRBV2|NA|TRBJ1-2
TGTGCCAGCAGAGCCGACTATGGCTACACCTTC
CASRADYGYTF
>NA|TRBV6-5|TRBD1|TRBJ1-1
TGTGCCAGCAGTCAGTCAACAGGGGGGAACACTGAAGCTTTCTTT
CASSQSTGGNTEAFF
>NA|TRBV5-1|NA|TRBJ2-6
TGCGCCAGCAGCCTTCAGGGTGCATATGGGGCCAACGTCCTGACTTTC
CASSLQGAYGANVLTF
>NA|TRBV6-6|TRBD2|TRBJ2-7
TGTGCCAGCAGGCCAAGCGGGACTGTGGACGAGCAGTACTTC
CASRPSGTVDEQYF
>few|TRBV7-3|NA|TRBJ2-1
TGTGCCAGCAGCTCGAGACCGGGACTCCCCTACAATGAGCAGTTCTTC
CASSSRPGLPYNEQFF
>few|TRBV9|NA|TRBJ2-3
TGTGCCAGCAGCATACTTACTAGCACAGATACGCAGTATTTT
CASSILTSTDTQYF
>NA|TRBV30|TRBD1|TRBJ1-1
TGTGCCTGGAGTCGCAGGGGGCACAACACTGAAGCTTTCTTT
CAWSRRGHNTEAFF
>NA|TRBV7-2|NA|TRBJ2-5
TGTGCCAGCAGCTTAGAAGGTCGGGGAGGAGTGGAGACCCAGTACTTC
CASSLEGRGGVETQYF
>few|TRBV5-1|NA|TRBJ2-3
TGCGCCAGCAGCCCCTCGGTGAGGGATACGCAGTATTTT
CASSPSVRDTQYF
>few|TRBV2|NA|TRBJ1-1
TGTGCCAGCAGAGTACAGGGAGTGAACACTGAAGCTTTCTTT
CASRVQGVNTEAFF
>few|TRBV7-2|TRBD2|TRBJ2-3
TGTGCCAGCAGCGAGGGGACTAGCGGTTACACAGATACGCAGTATTTT
CASSEGTSGYTDTQYF
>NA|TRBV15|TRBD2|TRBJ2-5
TGTGCCACCAGCAGAGGCGGGACTAGCGGCCTGGAGACCCAGTACTTC
CATSRGGTSGLETQYF
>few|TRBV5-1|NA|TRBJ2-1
TGCGCCAGCAGCTTGGAGGGCGGGTTATCCTACAATGAGCAGTTCTTC
CASSLEGGLSYNEQFF
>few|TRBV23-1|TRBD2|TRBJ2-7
TGCGCCAGCACCCTTATCGCTAGCGGGAGGGCCCAGGACTCCTACGAGCAGTACTTC
CASTLIASGRAQDSYEQYF
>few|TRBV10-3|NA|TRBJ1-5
TGTGCCACCTCCCGGGACTATAGCAATCAGCCCCAGCATTTT
CATSRDYSNQPQHF